These T cell receptor beta chains were read from a single sample in a study of CXCR4 blockade with PD-1 therapy in pancreatic cancer. The assay was immunoSEQ multiplex PCR, and TCRdb's table has in-frame clones only and misses some. The sample has approximately 3,500 clones, 41% seen once. Sample: tumor tissue. These receptors were collected from a human donor with pancreatic ductal adenocarcinoma. Each CDR3 is given without its conserved first and last residue.

V gene: TRBV6-8; J gene: TRBJ2-3; CDR3 length: 15; CDR3 protein: ASSYSMSPGVRDTQY
V gene: TRBV15; J gene: TRBJ1-6; CDR3 length: 14; CDR3 protein: ATSRDLTAFNSPLH
V gene: TRBV19; J gene: TRBJ1-5; CDR3 length: 12; CDR3 protein: ASSPTGGNQPQH
V gene: TRBV30; J gene: TRBJ2-7; CDR3 length: 13; CDR3 protein: AWSVPGAWGYEQY
V gene: TRBV30; J gene: TRBJ2-2; CDR3 length: 10; CDR3 protein: AWSVWGEELF
V gene: TRBV9; J gene: TRBJ1-6; CDR3 length: 12; CDR3 protein: ASSLTRAGPPLH
V gene: TRBV30; J gene: TRBJ2-7; CDR3 length: 11; CDR3 protein: AWSWQGDYEQY
V gene: TRBV19; J gene: TRBJ2-5; CDR3 length: 10; CDR3 protein: ASSPLGETQY
V gene: TRBV19; J gene: TRBJ2-7; CDR3 length: 12; CDR3 protein: ATRSGAGLYEQY
V gene: TRBV7-7; J gene: TRBJ2-5; CDR3 length: 15; CDR3 protein: ASSARTSGGLGRTQY
V gene: TRBV19; J gene: TRBJ2-6; CDR3 length: 14; CDR3 protein: ASSETGVRGANVLT
V gene: TRBV15; J gene: TRBJ1-3; CDR3 length: 14; CDR3 protein: ATSRDRGVSGNTIY
V gene: TRBV7-5; J gene: TRBJ2-2; CDR3 length: 12; CDR3 protein: ASSLDTNTGELF
V gene: TRBV7-6; J gene: TRBJ2-5; CDR3 length: 13; CDR3 protein: ASRSDLEFKETQY
V gene: TRBV4-1; J gene: TRBJ2-7; CDR3 length: 11; CDR3 protein: ASSQDRVGEQY
V gene: TRBV29-1; J gene: TRBJ2-1; CDR3 length: 10; CDR3 protein: SNSGGGNEQF
V gene: TRBV12-5; J gene: TRBJ2-5; CDR3 length: 13; CDR3 protein: ASGWGTPLGETQY
V gene: TRBV19; J gene: TRBJ2-3; CDR3 length: 15; CDR3 protein: ASSIVPRDSGRDTQY
V gene: TRBV15; J gene: TRBJ2-1; CDR3 length: 16; CDR3 protein: ATSGGYPGHPSYGEQF
V gene: TRBV12-2; J gene: TRBJ2-3; CDR3 length: 13; CDR3 protein: AINGGRSSTDTQY
V gene: TRBV6-8; J gene: TRBJ2-2; CDR3 length: 16; CDR3 protein: ASSYTRLAGTWIGELF
V gene: TRBV10-1; J gene: TRBJ2-4; CDR3 length: 15; CDR3 protein: ASSESISGTAKNIQY